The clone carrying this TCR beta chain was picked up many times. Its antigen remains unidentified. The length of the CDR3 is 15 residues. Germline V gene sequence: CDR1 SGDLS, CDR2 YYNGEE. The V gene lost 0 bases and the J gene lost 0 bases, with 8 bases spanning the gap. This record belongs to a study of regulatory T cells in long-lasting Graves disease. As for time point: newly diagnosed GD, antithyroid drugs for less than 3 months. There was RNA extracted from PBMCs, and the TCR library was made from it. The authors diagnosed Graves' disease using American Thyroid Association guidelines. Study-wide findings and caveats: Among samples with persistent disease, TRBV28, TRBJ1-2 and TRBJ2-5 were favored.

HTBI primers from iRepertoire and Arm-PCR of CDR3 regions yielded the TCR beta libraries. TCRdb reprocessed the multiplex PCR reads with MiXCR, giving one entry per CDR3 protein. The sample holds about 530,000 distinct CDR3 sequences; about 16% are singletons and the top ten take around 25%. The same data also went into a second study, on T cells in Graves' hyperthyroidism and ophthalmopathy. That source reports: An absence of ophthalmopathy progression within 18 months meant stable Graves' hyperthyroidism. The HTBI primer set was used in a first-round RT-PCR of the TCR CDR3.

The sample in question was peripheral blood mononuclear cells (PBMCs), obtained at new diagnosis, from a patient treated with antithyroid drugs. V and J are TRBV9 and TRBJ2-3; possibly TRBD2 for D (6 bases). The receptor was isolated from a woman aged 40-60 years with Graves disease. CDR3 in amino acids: CASSVGAGSTDTQYF. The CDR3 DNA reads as TGTGCCAGCAGCGTAGGGGCGGGGAGCACAGATACGCAGTATTTT. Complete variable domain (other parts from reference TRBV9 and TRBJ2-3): DSGVTQTPKHLITATGQRVTLRCSPRSGDLSVYWYQQSLDQGLQFLIQYYNGEERAKGNILERFSAQQFPDLHSELNLSSLELGDSALYFCASSVGAGSTDTQYFGPGTRLTVL.